This T cell receptor beta chain was obtained from a study of T cell responses to AZD1222 COVID-19 vaccine. A remark on this clone: Its target is not known.

V lost 8 bases to trimming and J lost 6 bases, with 11 bases between them. CDR1 MDHEN and CDR2 SYDVKM come from the germline V gene. There are 12 residues in the CDR3. TCRdb's copy holds only in-frame clones and misses some; the assay was immunoSEQ multiplex PCR. The repertoire has about 130,000 clones, approximately 80% of them found once; the top ten carry about 4%. Findings and limits, study-wide: There were mostly white British donors and more females than males, and clonal diversity was possibly underestimated. A rise in Spike-specific TCR breadth and depth followed two AZD1222 doses.

The sample was peripheral blood, taken on day 0 of AZD1222 vaccination. The V and J genes are TRBV28 and TRBJ1-5; TRBD1 might be the D (6 bases). The TCR sequence derives from an adult in good health. As DNA, the CDR3 is TGTGCCAGCTGCAGGGGAGGTCAGCCCCAGCATTTT. It codes for CASCRGGQPQHF.